What follows is one T cell receptor beta chain and its context. Its cognate antigen is unknown. The germline V and J ends were trimmed by 4 bases and 0 bases, with 12 bases remaining between them. This CDR3 is 15 amino acids long. Germline CDR1 reads SGDLS; CDR2 reads YYNGEE. These data originate in a study of T cell responses to AZD1222 COVID-19 vaccine. Whole-study findings and limits: Sampling captured repertoires only after the peak T cell response. The breadth and depth of Spike-specific TCRs increased once two AZD1222 doses had been given.

Measured with immunoSEQ multiplex PCR; TCRdb has only the in-frame clones, and not every one. The sample records under 150,000 clones, roughly 91% being singletons. This clonotype was sampled from an adult in good health. This chain joins TRBV9 and TRBJ2-3; D is undetermined. This specimen was peripheral blood, taken on day 0 of AZD1222 vaccination. CDR3 sequence: CASSSRGISTDTQYF. CDR3 sequence (DNA): TGTGCCAGCAGCTCCAGAGGAATTAGCACAGATACGCAGTATTTT. Complete variable domain (other parts from reference TRBV9 and TRBJ2-3): DSGVTQTPKHLITATGQRVTLRCSPRSGDLSVYWYQQSLDQGLQFLIQYYNGEERAKGNILERFSAQQFPDLHSELNLSSLELGDSALYFCASSSRGISTDTQYFGPGTRLTVL.